This section outlines one T cell receptor beta chain sequence together with its context. Method: immunoSEQ multiplex PCR; TCRdb's copy keeps in-frame clones and lacks some. The sample holds about 120,000 clones, about 89% seen once. The entry originates in a study of control samples from healthy donors and cancer patients. Sample: blood. The clonotype originates from a man over 45 in good health.

CDR3: CASSGGGSPLHF. Here the CDR3 DNA reads TGTGCCAGCAGTGGGGGGGGATCACCCCTCCACTTT. V gene TRBV12-3 or TRBV12-4 combines with J gene TRBJ1-6, with a possible D match to TRBD1 (5 bases). The CDR3 is 12 residues long. V was clipped by 5 bases and J by 10 bases, with 9 bases between them.